The 30 T cell receptor beta chains reported below all come from one sample, sequenced in a study of blood T cell repertoires in COVID-19. Only in-frame clones appear in the TCRdb table, and some are missing; sequencing was by immunoSEQ multiplex PCR. The sample yields 260,000 or so clones, about 87% seen once. Input material: PBMCs or T cells enriched from blood (not recorded which). The receptor source for this set is a woman between 40 and 55 years old with acute COVID-19.

The genes are TRBV27 and TRBJ2-3, with 12 bases that match TRBD1. Losses at the gene ends were 10 bases for V and 4 bases for J; bases not matched to a gene: 9. The CDR3 totals 15 residues. Germline loops: CDR1 MNHEY, CDR2 SMNVEV (reference sequence). The DNA of the CDR3 is TGTGCCACCAAAACCGGGACAGGGGGCGCAGATACGCAGTATTTT. It codes for CATKTGTGGADTQYF.

V is TRBV7-9 and J is TRBJ2-7; 14 bases are shared with TRBD2. This CDR3 is built from 15 residues. J gave up 3 bases and V 4 bases, and 2 bases lay outside the gene matches. Per germline, CDR1 SEHNR and CDR2 FQNEAQ (reference sequence). DNA for the CDR3: TGTGCCAGCAGCTGGGGACTAGCGGGGGACTACGAGCAGTACTTC. This encodes CASSWGLAGDYEQYF.

V usage is TRBV10-3 and J usage is TRBJ2-3; D is perhaps TRBD1 (6 bases). Trimming stripped 2 bases from V and 5 bases from J, with 14 bases between. CDR1 and CDR2 from the germline V gene are ENHRY and SYGVKD. This CDR3 is built from 15 residues. This CDR3 reads CAISEGTMGIDTQYF. In DNA form, the CDR3 reads TGTGCCATCAGTGAGGGGACAATGGGGATAGATACGCAGTATTTT.

The genes are TRBV19 and TRBJ1-2, with a possible D match to TRBD1 (5 bases). Germline lookup yields CDR1 LNHDA and CDR2 SQIVND (reference sequence). Trimming took 6 bases from V and 8 from J, leaving 28 bases between them. CDR3 length: 17 residues. The CDR3 loop is CASSRKPARAPPRGYTF. The CDR3 nucleotides are TGTGCCAGTAGCCGGAAGCCGGCCAGGGCACCCCCCCGGGGCTACACCTTC.

Only a few counts were recorded for this clone. The chain uses TRBV7-9 and TRBJ1-3; no reliable D call. The CDR3 extends over 14 amino acids. From germline, CDR1 is SEHNR and CDR2 FQNEAQ (reference sequence). V lost 3 bases, J lost 0 bases, and 6 bases lay in between. This CDR3 reads CASSFLSSGNTIYF. CDR3 nucleotide sequence: TGTGCCAGCAGCTTTCTCAGCTCTGGAAACACCATATATTTT.

This chain links TRBV4-1 with TRBJ2-1; 10 positions agree with TRBD2. CDR1 is MGHRA and CDR2 is YSYEKL in the germline V gene. V shed 1 base, J shed 4 bases, and the junction held 4 bases outside the gene matches. The CDR3 loop spans 16 amino acids. CDR3 bases: TGCGCCAGCAGCCAAGCAGCTAGCGGGAGATACAATGAGCAGTTCTTC. Translation gives CASSQAASGRYNEQFF.

The chain recombines TRBV7-2 with TRBJ2-1, with TRBD2 matching 13 bases. CDR3 length: 15 residues. V dropped 1 base and J dropped 9; count of bases not matched to a gene: 3. Germline V lookup: CDR1 SGHTA, CDR2 FQGNSA. The CDR3 coding sequence is TGTGCCAGCAGCTTAGGGACTAGCGGGAGTGGTGAGCAGTTCTTC. It translates to CASSLGTSGSGEQFF.

The chain has TRBV28 and TRBJ2-1, with 13 bases identical to TRBD2. J was trimmed by 8 bases and V by 5 bases; bases with no gene match: 6. In germline, CDR1 is MDHEN, CDR2 SYDVKM. CDR3 length: 15 amino acids. The CDR3 region is CASSTSGRASDEQFF. The CDR3 DNA reads TGTGCCAGCAGTACTAGCGGGAGGGCCTCGGATGAGCAGTTCTTC.

The chain couples TRBV6-5 to TRBJ1-4; 10 positions match TRBD1. V was clipped by 7 bases and J by 7 bases; unmatched bases: 6. The germline CDR1 and CDR2 sequences are MNHEY and SVGAGI. The CDR3 has 14 residues. The DNA for the CDR3 is TGTGCCAGCAATAGACAGGGGGCTGGTGAAAAACTGTTTTTT. Amino acids: CASNRQGAGEKLFF.

This clone was seen only once. V usage is TRBV24-1 and J usage is TRBJ1-6; D is uncertain. CDR1 is KGHDR, CDR2 SFDVKD, per germline. The CDR3 loop spans 14 amino acids. V was pared by 3 bases and J by 3 bases, with 5 bases between. Written as DNA, the CDR3 is TGTGCCACCAGTGATAACTACTATAATTCACCCCTCCACTTT. It codes for CATSDNYYNSPLHF.

This clone was found a few times. This chain uses TRBV4-1 with TRBJ1-3; no reliable D call. Germline CDR1 is MGHRA and CDR2 is YSYEKL. Trimming took off 2 bases at V and 0 bases at J, with 11 bases between the two ends. There are 16 residues in the CDR3. The CDR3 loop is CASSQNLFYSGNTIYF. The CDR3 DNA sequence: TGCGCCAGCAGCCAAAATTTGTTTTACTCTGGAAACACCATATATTTT.

The chain has TRBV30 and TRBJ1-2; 9 bases match TRBD1. Per germline, CDR1 GTSNPN and CDR2 SVGIG (reference sequence). The length of the CDR3 is 17 residues. Trimming took 3 bases from V and 6 from J; bases not matched to a gene: 17. CDR3 amino acids: CAWSGPGQGVLVDGYTF. The CDR3 DNA follows: TGTGCCTGGAGCGGCCCGGGACAGGGAGTTCTTGTGGATGGCTACACCTTC.

The J gene is TRBJ2-1, the V gene TRBV5-1, with 9 bases that match TRBD2. Trimming cost V 2 bases and J 5 bases; bases outside gene matches: 2. CDR1 SGHRS and CDR2 YFSETQ come from the germline V gene. This CDR3 has 14 residues. This CDR3 reads CASSFASGNNEQFF. The CDR3 nucleotides are TGCGCCAGCAGCTTCGCTAGCGGGAACAATGAGCAGTTCTTC.

The chain carries TRBV7-2 and TRBJ2-7, with D perhaps TRBD2 (6 bases). With 5 bases removed from V and 3 bases from J, the gap between germline ends came to 17 bases. The CDR3 totals 15 residues. CDR1 is SGHTA and CDR2 is FQGNSA in the germline V gene. CDR3 amino acids: CASSRGGTWSYEQYF. CDR3 bases: TGTGCCAGCAGCCGCGGAGGGACTTGGAGCTACGAGCAGTACTTC.

The chain has TRBV18 and TRBJ2-5; 11 bases are shared with TRBD2. J lost 4 bases, V lost 6 bases, and 4 bases had no gene match. The germline V gene encodes CDR1 KGHSH and CDR2 LQKENI. This CDR3 contains 14 residues. CDR3 loop: CASSLGLAGETQYF. CDR3 nucleotide sequence: TGTGCCAGCTCTCTCGGACTAGCGGGAGAGACCCAGTACTTC.

DNA of the CDR3: TGTGCCAGTAGTAGGACCCTTGGACAGGTCTACCACTATGGCTACACCTTC. This codes for CASSRTLGQVYHYGYTF. The chain recombines TRBV19 with TRBJ1-2, with 7 bases aligning to TRBD1. The CDR3 length is 17 residues. V shed 4 bases, J shed 3 bases, and the junction held 14 bases outside the gene matches. In germline, CDR1 is LNHDA, CDR2 SQIVND (reference sequence).

CDR3 region: CASSFQRQGGNYGYTF. The CDR3 nucleotides read TGTGCCAGCAGCTTCCAACGACAGGGGGGAAACTATGGCTACACCTTC. V and J are TRBV7-8 and TRBJ1-2, with 9 nucleotides matching TRBD1. This CDR3 has 16 residues. Germline CDR1 SGHVS, CDR2 FQNEAQ. V shed 3 bases, J shed 2 bases, and the junction held 7 bases outside the gene matches.

V and J are TRBV10-3 and TRBJ2-1, with D possibly TRBD2 on 6 matching bases. CDR3 size: 14 residues. V was shortened by 6 bases and J by 8 bases, with 17 bases between the two germline ends. Looked up from germline, CDR1 is ENHRY and CDR2 is SYGVKD. CDR3 sequence reads: CAIRGVTSGHEQFF. CDR3 sequence (DNA): TGTGCCATCAGGGGGGTGACTAGTGGGCATGAGCAGTTCTTC.

The J gene is TRBJ1-2, the V gene TRBV3-1 (or the pseudogene TRBV3-2); a weak D match, TRBD1 (6 bases). V shed 0 bases and J shed 6 bases, with 11 bases lying between them. CDR3 length: 14 residues. Germline-derived CDR1 and CDR2 are LGHDT and YNNKEL (reference sequence). The CDR3 DNA reads TGTGCCAGCAGCCAAGAAATCACAGGGAATGGCTACACCTTC. Protein: CASSQEITGNGYTF.

The gene calls are TRBV10-3 and TRBJ1-2; no reliable D call. The CDR3 consists of 14 residues. Trimming left V 4 bases short and J 4 bases short, with 13 bases between. Looked up from germline, CDR1 is ENHRY and CDR2 is SYGVKD. CDR3 sequence reads: CAISGTAETYGYTF. CDR3 coding DNA: TGTGCCATCAGTGGCACGGCGGAAACCTATGGCTACACCTTC.

The chain joins TRBV28 to TRBJ2-7, with 12 bases aligning to TRBD2. The germline V gene has CDR1 MDHEN and CDR2 SYDVKM. This CDR3 region has 15 residues. The V and J ends lost 4 bases and 6 bases, in that order; junction bases with no gene match: 7. The CDR3 bases are TGTGCCAGCAGTTCTCCCCGGACTAGCGGGACCGAGCAGTACGTC. It is translated as CASSSPRTSGTEQYV.

This rearrangement joins TRBV10-1 to TRBJ2-7, with TRBD1 matching 8 bases. Losses at the gene ends were 4 bases for V and 2 bases for J; bases not matched to a gene: 4. The germline V gene has CDR1 WNHNN and CDR2 SYGVQD (reference sequence). CDR3 length equals 14 residues. The CDR3 region has the DNA TGCGCCAGCAGTGGACAGGGGCCTGCCTACGAGCAGTACTTC. Residues: CASSGQGPAYEQYF.

V and J are TRBV15 and TRBJ1-2; tentative D call: TRBD1 (6 bases). V shed 3 bases and J shed 4 bases, with 6 bases lying between them. The CDR3 runs to 12 residues. Looked up from germline, CDR1 is LNHNV and CDR2 is YYDKDF (reference sequence). The CDR3 DNA reads TGTGCCACCAGCAGCAGGGGCTATGGCTACACCTTC. It yields the protein CATSSRGYGYTF.

The DNA for the CDR3 is TGTGCCAGCAGTTCTGGACAGACCCTCTACGAGCAGTACGTC. This translates into CASSSGQTLYEQYV. The chain joins TRBV28 to TRBJ2-7; maybe TRBD1 (6 bases). V lost 4 bases and J lost 3, with 13 bases in between. Germline V gives CDR1 MDHEN, CDR2 SYDVKM. This CDR3 spans 14 amino acids.

This clone was seen a single time. This chain uses TRBV27 with TRBJ2-7, with 8 bases aligning to TRBD1. The CDR3 runs 17 residues. Looked up from germline, CDR1 is MNHEY and CDR2 is SMNVEV (reference sequence). The V and J ends lost 6 bases and 4 bases, in that order; junction bases with no gene match: 17. CDR3 DNA: TGTGCCAGCAGCCCCAATACCTTCACACAGGGGGAATACGAGCAGTACGTC. It encodes CASSPNTFTQGEYEQYV.

The V call is TRBV18, the J call TRBJ1-1; D is possibly TRBD1 (5 bases). CDR1 is KGHSH, CDR2 LQKENI, per germline. V was trimmed by 3 bases and J by 3 bases, leaving 14 bases between them. The CDR3 has 15 residues. The CDR3 here is CASSPRRDPDTEAFF. CDR3 nucleotides: TGTGCCAGCTCACCTCGGAGGGACCCTGACACTGAAGCTTTCTTT. The full variable domain, its missing parts supplied by reference TRBV18 and TRBJ1-1, is NAGVMQNPRHLVRRRGQEARLRCSPMKGHSHVYWYRQLPEEGLKFMVYLQKENIIDESGMPKERFSAEFPKEGPSILRIQQVVRGDSAAYFCASSPRRDPDTEAFFGQGTRLTVV.

The V call is TRBV9, the J call TRBJ1-3, with unresolved D. V was trimmed by 0 bases and J by 5 bases, leaving 12 bases between them. The CDR3 runs to 15 residues. CDR1 and CDR2 from the germline V gene are SGDLS and YYNGEE. The DNA of the CDR3 is TGTGCCAGCAGCGTAGACACGGGTGCGAGAAACACCATATATTTT. Protein sequence: CASSVDTGARNTIYF.

Only one count was recorded for this clone. J is TRBJ2-5 and V is TRBV29-1; TRBD2 matches at 11 bases. CDR1 SQVTM and CDR2 ANQGSEA come from the germline V gene. J was trimmed by 2 bases and V by 6 bases; bases with no gene match: 5. This CDR3 is built from 14 residues. The CDR3 sequence: CSVKRLAGQETQYF. CDR3 nucleotides: TGCAGCGTAAAAAGACTAGCGGGACAAGAGACCCAGTACTTC.

This clone appeared a single time. The CDR3 DNA sequence: TGCGCCAGCAGCTTTGACAGGGGTTCTGGCAATGAGCAGTTCTTC. Its translation is CASSFDRGSGNEQFF. The chain is built from TRBV5-1 and TRBJ2-1; 8 bases align to TRBD1. Unmatched junction bases numbered 7, after V lost 2 bases and J lost 6 bases. Per germline, CDR1 SGHRS and CDR2 YFSETQ. The CDR3 contains 15 residues. Full variable domain (rest looked up from reference TRBV5-1 and TRBJ2-1): KAGVTQTPRYLIKTRGQQVTLSCSPISGHRSVSWYQQTPGQGLQFLFEYFSETQRNKGNFPGRFSGRQFSNSRSEMNVSTLELGDSALYLCASSFDRGSGNEQFFGPGTRLTVL.

V gene TRBV5-6 combines with J gene TRBJ2-3; TRBD2 is a possible D gene (6 bases). With 2 bases removed from V and 1 base from J, the gap between germline ends came to 11 bases. The CDR3 is 15 residues long. Germline CDR1 is SGHDT and CDR2 is YYEEEE. CDR3 nucleotide sequence: TGTGCCAGCAGCTTTGGGGGGTTGGGCACAGATACGCAGTATTTT. Protein sequence: CASSFGGLGTDTQYF.